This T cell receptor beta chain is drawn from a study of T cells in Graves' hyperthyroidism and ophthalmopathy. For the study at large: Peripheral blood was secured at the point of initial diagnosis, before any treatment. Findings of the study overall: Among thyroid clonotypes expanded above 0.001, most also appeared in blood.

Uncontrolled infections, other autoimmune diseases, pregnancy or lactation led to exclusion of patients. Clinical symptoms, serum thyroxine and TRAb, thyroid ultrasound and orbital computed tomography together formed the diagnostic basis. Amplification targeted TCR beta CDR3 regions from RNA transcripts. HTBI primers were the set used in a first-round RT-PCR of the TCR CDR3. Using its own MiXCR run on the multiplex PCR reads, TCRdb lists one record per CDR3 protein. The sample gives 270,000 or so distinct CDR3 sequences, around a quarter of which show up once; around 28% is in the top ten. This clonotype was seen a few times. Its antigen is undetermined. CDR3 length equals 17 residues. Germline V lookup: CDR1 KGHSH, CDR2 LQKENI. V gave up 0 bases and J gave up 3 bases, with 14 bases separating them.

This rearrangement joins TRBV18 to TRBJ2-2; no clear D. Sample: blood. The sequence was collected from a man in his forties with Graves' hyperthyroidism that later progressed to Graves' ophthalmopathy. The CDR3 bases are TGTGCCAGCTCACCACCGGTCAGGAAGGTGGACACCGGGGAGCTGTTTTTT. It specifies CASSPPVRKVDTGELFF.